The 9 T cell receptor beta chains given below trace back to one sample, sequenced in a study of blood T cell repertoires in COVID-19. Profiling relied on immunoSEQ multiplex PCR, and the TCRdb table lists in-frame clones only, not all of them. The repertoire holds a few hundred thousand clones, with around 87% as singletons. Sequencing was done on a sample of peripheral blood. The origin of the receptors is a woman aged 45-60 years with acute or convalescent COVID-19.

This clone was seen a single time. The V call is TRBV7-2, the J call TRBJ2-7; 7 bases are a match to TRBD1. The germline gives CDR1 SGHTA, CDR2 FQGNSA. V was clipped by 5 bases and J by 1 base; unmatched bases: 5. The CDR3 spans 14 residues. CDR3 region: CASSHDRVSYEQYF. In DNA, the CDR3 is TGTGCCAGCAGCCACGACAGGGTTTCCTACGAGCAGTACTTC.

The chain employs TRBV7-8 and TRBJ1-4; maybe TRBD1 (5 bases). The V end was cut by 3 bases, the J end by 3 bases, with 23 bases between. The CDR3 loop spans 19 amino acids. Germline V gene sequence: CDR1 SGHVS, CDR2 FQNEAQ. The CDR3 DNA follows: TGTGCCAGCAGCTTCCAGCCGGGACTCCTCTTACGGCCTAATGAAAAACTGTTTTTT. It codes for CASSFQPGLLLRPNEKLFF.

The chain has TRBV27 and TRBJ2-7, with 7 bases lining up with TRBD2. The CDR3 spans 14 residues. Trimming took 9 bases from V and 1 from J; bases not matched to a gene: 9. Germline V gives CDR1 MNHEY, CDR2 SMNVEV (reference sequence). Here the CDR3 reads CASYKSGMSYEQYF. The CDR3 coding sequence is TGTGCCAGTTACAAGAGCGGGATGTCCTACGAGCAGTACTTC.

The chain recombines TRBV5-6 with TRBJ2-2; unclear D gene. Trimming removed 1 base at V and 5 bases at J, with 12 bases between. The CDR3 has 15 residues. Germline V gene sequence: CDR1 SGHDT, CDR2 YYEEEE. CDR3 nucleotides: TGTGCCAGCAGCTTGTACTCTCTAGATACCGGGGAGCTGTTTTTT. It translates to CASSLYSLDTGELFF.

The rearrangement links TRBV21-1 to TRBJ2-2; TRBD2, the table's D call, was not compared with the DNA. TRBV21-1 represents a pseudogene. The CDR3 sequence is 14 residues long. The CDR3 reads CASTRRRFIGELFF. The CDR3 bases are TGTGCCAGCACACGTCGCCGGTTCATCGGGGAGCTGTTTTTT.

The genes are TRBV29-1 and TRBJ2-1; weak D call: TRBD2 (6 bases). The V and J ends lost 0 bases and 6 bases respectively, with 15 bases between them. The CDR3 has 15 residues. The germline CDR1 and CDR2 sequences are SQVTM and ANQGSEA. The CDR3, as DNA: TGCAGCGTTGAAGAACAAGGGGCGGGGAGCAATGAGCAGTTCTTC. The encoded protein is CSVEEQGAGSNEQFF.

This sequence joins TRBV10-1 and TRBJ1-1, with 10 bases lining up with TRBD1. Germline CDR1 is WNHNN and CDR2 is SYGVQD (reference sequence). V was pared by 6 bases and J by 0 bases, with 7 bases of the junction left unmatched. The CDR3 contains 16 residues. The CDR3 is CASRRGQGRMNTEAFF. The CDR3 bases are TGCGCCAGCAGGAGGGGACAGGGGCGTATGAACACTGAAGCTTTCTTT.

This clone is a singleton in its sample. The CDR3 DNA is TGTGCCAGCAATAAAATCACAGGGTCTCTGGGCGAGCAGTACTTC. This sequence encodes CASNKITGSLGEQYF. This chain links TRBV6-6 with TRBJ2-7, with a possible D match to TRBD1 (6 bases). CDR3 length: 15 amino acids. The V gene's germline CDR1 is MNHNY and CDR2 SVGAGI (reference sequence). V dropped 7 bases and J dropped 6 bases, with 22 bases sitting between them.

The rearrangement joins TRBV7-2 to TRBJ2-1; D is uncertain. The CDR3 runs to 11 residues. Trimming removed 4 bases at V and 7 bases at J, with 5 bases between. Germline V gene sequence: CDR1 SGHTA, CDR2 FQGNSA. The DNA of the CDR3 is TGTGCCAGCAGCTCGAGAAATGAGCAGTTCTTC. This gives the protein CASSSRNEQFF. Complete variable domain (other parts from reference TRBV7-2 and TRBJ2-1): GAGVSQSPSNKVTEKGKDVELRCDPISGHTALYWYRQSLGQGLEFLIYFQGNSAPDKSGLPSDRFSAERTGGSVSTLTIQRTQQEDSAVYLCASSSRNEQFFGPGTRLTVL.